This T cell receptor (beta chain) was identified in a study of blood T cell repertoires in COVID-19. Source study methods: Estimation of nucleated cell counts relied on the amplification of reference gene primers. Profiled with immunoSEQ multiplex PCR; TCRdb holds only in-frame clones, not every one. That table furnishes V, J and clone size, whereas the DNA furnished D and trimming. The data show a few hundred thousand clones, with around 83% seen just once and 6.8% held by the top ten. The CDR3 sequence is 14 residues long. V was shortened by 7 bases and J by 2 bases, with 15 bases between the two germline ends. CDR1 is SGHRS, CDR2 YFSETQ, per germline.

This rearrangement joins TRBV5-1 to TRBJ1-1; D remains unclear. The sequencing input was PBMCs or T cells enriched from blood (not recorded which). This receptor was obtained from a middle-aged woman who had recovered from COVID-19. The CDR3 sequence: CASQVGRVNTEAFF. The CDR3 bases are TGCGCCAGCCAGGTGGGCAGAGTAAACACTGAAGCTTTCTTT.